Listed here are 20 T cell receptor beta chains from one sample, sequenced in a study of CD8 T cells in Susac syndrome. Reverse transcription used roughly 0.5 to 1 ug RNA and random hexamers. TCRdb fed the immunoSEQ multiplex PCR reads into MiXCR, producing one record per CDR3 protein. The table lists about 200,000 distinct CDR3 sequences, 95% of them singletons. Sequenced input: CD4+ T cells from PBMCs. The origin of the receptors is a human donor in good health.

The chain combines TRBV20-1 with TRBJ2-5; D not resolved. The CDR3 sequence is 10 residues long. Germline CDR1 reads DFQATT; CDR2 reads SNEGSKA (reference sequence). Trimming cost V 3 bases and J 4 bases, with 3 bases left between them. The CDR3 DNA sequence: TGCAGTGCTAGCATAGAGACCCAGTACTTC. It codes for CSASIETQYF.

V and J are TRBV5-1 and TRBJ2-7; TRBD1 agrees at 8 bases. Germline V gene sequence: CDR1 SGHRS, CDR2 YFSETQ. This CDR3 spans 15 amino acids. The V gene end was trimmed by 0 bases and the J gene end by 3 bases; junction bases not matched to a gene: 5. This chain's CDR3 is CASSLGQGPYYEQYV. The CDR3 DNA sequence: TGCGCCAGCAGCTTGGGACAGGGGCCCTACTACGAGCAGTACGTC.

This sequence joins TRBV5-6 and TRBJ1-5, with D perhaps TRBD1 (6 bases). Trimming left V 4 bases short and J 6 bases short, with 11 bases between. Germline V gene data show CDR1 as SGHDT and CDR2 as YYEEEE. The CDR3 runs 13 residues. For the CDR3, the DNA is TGTGCCAGCAGCCGAGACAGGAGTCAGCCCCAGCATTTT. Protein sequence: CASSRDRSQPQHF.

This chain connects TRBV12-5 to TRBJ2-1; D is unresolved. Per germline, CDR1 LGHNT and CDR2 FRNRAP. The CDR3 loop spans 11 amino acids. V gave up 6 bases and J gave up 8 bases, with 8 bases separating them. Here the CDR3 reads CASGEFYEQFF. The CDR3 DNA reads TGTGCTAGTGGGGAGTTTTATGAGCAGTTCTTC. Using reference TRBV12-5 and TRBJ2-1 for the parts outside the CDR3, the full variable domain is DARVTQTPRHKVTEMGQEVTMRCQPILGHNTVFWYRQTMMQGLELLAYFRNRAPLDDSGMPKDRFSAEMPDATLATLKIQPSEPRDSAVYFCASGEFYEQFFGPGTRLTVL.

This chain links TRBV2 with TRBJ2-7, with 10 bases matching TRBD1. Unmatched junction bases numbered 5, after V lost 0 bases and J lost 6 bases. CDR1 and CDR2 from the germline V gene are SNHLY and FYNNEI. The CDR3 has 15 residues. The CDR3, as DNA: TGTGCCAGCAGTGAAGCGCGGACAGGGGGGCCCGAGCAGTACTTC. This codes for CASSEARTGGPEQYF.

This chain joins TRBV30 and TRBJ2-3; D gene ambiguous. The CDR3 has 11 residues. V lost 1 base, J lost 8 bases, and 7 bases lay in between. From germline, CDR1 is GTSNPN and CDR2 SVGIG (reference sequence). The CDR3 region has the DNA TGTGCCTGGAGTGGGAGATTTACGCAGTATTTT. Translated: CAWSGRFTQYF.

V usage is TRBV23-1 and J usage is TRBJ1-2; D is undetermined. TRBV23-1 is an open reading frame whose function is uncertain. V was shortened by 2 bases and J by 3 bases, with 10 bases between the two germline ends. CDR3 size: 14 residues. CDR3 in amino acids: CASSQMGGDYGYTF. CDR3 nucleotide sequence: TGCGCCAGCAGTCAAATGGGAGGAGACTATGGCTACACCTTC.

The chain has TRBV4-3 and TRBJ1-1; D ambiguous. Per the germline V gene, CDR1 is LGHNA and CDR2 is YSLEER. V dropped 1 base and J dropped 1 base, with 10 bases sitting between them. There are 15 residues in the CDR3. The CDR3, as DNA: TGCGCCAGCAGCCAAGTGAACCGCGCGAACACTGAAGCTTTCTTT. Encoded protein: CASSQVNRANTEAFF.

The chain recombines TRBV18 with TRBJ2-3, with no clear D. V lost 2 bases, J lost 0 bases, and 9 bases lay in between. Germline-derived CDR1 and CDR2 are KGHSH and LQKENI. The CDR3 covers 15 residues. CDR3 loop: CASSPIQTSTDTQYF. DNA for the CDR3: TGTGCCAGCTCACCAATACAGACTAGCACAGATACGCAGTATTTT.

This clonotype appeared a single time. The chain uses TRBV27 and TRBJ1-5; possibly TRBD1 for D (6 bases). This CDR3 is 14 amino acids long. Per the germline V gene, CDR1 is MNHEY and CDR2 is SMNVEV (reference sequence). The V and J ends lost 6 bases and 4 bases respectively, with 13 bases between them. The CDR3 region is CASSSYRANQPQHF. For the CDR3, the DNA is TGTGCCAGCAGCTCGTACAGGGCGAATCAGCCCCAGCATTTT.

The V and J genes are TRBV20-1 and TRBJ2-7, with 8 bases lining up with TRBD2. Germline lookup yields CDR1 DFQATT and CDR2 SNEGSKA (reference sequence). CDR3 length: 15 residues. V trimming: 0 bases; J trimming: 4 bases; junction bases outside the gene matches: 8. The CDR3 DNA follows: TGCAGTGCTAGAGATCCCGGGACTAGGGAATACGAGCAGTACTTC. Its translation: CSARDPGTREYEQYF.

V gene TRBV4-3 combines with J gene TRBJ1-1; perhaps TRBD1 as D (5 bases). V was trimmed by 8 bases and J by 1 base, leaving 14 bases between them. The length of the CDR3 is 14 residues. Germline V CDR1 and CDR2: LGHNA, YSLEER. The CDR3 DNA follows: TGCGCCAGCTCGGCCGGGACCCAGAACACTGAAGCTTTCTTT. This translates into CASSAGTQNTEAFF.

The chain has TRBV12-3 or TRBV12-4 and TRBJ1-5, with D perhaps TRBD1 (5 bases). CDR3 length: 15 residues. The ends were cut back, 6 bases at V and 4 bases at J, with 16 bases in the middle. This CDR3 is CASSLGGDGNQPQHF. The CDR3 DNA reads TGTGCCAGCAGCCTCGGGGGGGACGGTAATCAGCCCCAGCATTTT.

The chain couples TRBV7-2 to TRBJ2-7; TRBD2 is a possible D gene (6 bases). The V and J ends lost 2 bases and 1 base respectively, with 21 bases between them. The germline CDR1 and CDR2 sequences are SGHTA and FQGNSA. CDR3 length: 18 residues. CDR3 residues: CASSLRGMEGYLSYEQYF. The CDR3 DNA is TGTGCCAGCAGCTTAAGGGGCATGGAGGGATACTTGTCCTACGAGCAGTACTTC. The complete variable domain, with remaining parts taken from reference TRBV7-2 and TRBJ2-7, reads GAGVSQSPSNKVTEKGKDVELRCDPISGHTALYWYRQSLGQGLEFLIYFQGNSAPDKSGLPSDRFSAERTGGSVSTLTIQRTQQEDSAVYLCASSLRGMEGYLSYEQYFGPGTRLTVT.

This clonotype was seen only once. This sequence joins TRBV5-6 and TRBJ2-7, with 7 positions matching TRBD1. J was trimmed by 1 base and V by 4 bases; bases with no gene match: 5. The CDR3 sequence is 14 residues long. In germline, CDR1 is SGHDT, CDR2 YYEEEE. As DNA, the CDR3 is TGTGCCAGCAGCCGTGTGGACAGGTCCTACGAGCAGTACGTC. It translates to CASSRVDRSYEQYV.

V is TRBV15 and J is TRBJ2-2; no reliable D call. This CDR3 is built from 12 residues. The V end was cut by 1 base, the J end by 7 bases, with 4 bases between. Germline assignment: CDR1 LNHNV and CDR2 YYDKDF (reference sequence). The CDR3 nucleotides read TGTGCCACCAGCAGAGCTTACGGGGAGCTGTTTTTT. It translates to CATSRAYGELFF.

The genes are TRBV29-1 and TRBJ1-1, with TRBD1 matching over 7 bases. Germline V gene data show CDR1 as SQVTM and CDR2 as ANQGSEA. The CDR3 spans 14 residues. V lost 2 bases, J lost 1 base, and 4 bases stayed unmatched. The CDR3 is CSVELNRGNTEAFF. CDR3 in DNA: TGCAGCGTTGAATTAAACAGGGGGAACACTGAAGCTTTCTTT.

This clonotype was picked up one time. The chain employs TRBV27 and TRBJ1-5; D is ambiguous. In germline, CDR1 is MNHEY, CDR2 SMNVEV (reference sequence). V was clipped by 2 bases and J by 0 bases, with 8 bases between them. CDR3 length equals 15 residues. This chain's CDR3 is CASSLNWYSNQPQHF. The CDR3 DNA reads TGTGCCAGCAGTTTAAACTGGTATAGCAATCAGCCCCAGCATTTT.

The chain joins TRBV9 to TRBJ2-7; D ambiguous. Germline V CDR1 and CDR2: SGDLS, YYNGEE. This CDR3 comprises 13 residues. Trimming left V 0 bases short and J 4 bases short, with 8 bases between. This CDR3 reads CASSVEKEYEQYV. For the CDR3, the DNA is TGTGCCAGCAGCGTAGAGAAGGAGTACGAGCAGTACGTC.

The chain's CDR3 is CASSFLRPNTGELFF. The CDR3 region has the DNA TGTGCCAGCAGTTTCCTTCGCCCGAACACCGGGGAGCTGTTTTTT. This chain links TRBV27 with TRBJ2-2, with D uncertain. The V gene's germline CDR1 is MNHEY and CDR2 SMNVEV (reference sequence). The ends were cut back, 3 bases at V and 0 bases at J, with 8 bases in the middle. The CDR3 consists of 15 residues.